This TCR beta chain was identified during a study of T cells in localized non-small cell lung cancer. Trimming took off 5 bases at V and 3 bases at J, with 8 bases between the two ends. CDR3 length: 13 residues. Germline V gene data show CDR1 as LNHDA and CDR2 as SQIVND (reference sequence). The method was immunoSEQ multiplex PCR; TCRdb's version includes in-frame clones alone and lacks a portion of them. The repertoire holds around 26,000 clones, with about 92% as singletons. The rearrangement links TRBV19 to TRBJ1-3; unclear D gene. This receptor was taken from a woman aged 35-70 years with stage I lung adenocarcinoma. The sample consisted of peripheral blood, taken before any cancer treatment. The CDR3 DNA reads as TGTGCCAGTAGTCCAGAACTTGGAAACACCATATATTTT. Translated: CASSPELGNTIYF.